The 9 T cell receptor beta chains below come from one sample, sequenced in a study of technical replicates of blood from a handful of donors. This table comes from immunoSEQ multiplex PCR, and its TCRdb copy is limited to in-frame clones, with some not included. The table has around 67,000 clones, about 90% seen once; the top ten hold less than 6.5%. Sequencing used PBMCs. The receptors were sampled from a human donor in good health. Some clones in this sample may be carry-over from other donors' samples.

The chain employs TRBV2 and TRBJ1-6, with D possibly being TRBD1 (5 bases). V lost 3 bases to trimming and J lost 7 bases, with 7 bases between them. This CDR3 has 13 residues. The V gene's germline CDR1 is SNHLY and CDR2 FYNNEI. The CDR3 protein is CASSEGGNSPLHF. The CDR3 region has the DNA TGTGCCAGCAGTGAGGGGGGAAATTCACCCCTCCACTTT.

The J gene is TRBJ1-5, the V gene TRBV4-1; 9 bases match TRBD1. The CDR3 totals 15 residues. CDR1 and CDR2 from the germline V gene are MGHRA and YSYEKL. J was trimmed by 1 base and V by 3 bases; bases with no gene match: 1. The CDR3 loop is CASSHGTGSNQPQHF. CDR3 nucleotide sequence: TGCGCCAGCAGCCACGGGACAGGGAGCAATCAGCCCCAGCATTTT.

The V and J genes are TRBV4-3 and TRBJ2-5, with 9 bases identical to TRBD2. The V segment lost 4 bases and the J segment 6 bases; nucleotides outside the gene matches: 6. Germline CDR1 reads LGHNA; CDR2 reads YSLEER. This CDR3 contains 14 residues. CDR3 amino acids: CASSLAGGPQTQYF. The CDR3 DNA reads TGCGCCAGCAGCCTGGCGGGAGGGCCCCAGACCCAGTACTTC.

The V gene is TRBV2, the J gene TRBJ2-7, with D maybe TRBD1 (6 bases). Germline V gene sequence: CDR1 SNHLY, CDR2 FYNNEI. The CDR3 spans 14 residues. V lost 3 bases and J lost 4, with 13 bases in between. DNA of the CDR3: TGTGCCAGCAGTGAGGGCAGGGGCCTATACGAGCAGTACTTC. Translating it yields CASSEGRGLYEQYF. The whole variable domain, remainder taken from reference TRBV2 and TRBJ2-7, is EPEVTQTPSHQVTQMGQEVILRCVPISNHLYFYWYRQILGQKVEFLVSFYNNEISEKSEIFDDQFSVERPDGSNFTLKIRSTKLEDSAMYFCASSEGRGLYEQYFGPGTRLTVT.

This clone was picked up a small number of times. V is TRBV30 and J is TRBJ1-2, with TRBD1 matching over 7 bases. The ends lost 0 bases at V and 9 bases at J; junction bases unmatched: 7. The CDR3 is 13 amino acids. Looked up from germline, CDR1 is GTSNPN and CDR2 is SVGIG (reference sequence). The CDR3 loop is CAWSVQGGLSYTF. CDR3 DNA: TGTGCCTGGAGTGTTCAGGGGGGTTTGAGCTACACCTTC.

V and J are TRBV30 and TRBJ2-2; D remains ambiguous. This CDR3 has 14 residues. Germline V gene lookup returns CDR1 GTSNPN and CDR2 SVGIG (reference sequence). V shed 0 bases and J shed 2 bases, with 7 bases lying between them. The CDR3 spells CAWSVLINTGELFF. The CDR3, as DNA: TGTGCCTGGAGTGTACTGATCAACACCGGGGAGCTGTTTTTT. The full variable domain, rest sourced from reference TRBV30 and TRBJ2-2, is SQTIHQWPATLVQPVGSPLSLECTVEGTSNPNLYWYRQAAGRGLQLLFYSVGIGQISSEVPQNLSASRPQDRQFILSSKKLLLSDSGFYLCAWSVLINTGELFFGEGSRLTVL.

The genes are TRBV28 and TRBJ1-5, with 7 bases lining up with TRBD1. CDR1 is MDHEN and CDR2 is SYDVKM in the germline V gene. Germline trimming cut 6 bases from V and 6 bases from J; bases unmatched to any gene: 14. The CDR3 is 16 amino acids. The chain's CDR3 is CASRNRGYRELQPQHF. The DNA of the CDR3 is TGTGCCAGCAGAAACAGGGGATACCGAGAACTTCAGCCCCAGCATTTT.

The rearrangement joins TRBV5-1 to TRBJ1-2; D is undetermined. Between the trimmed V and J ends, which lost 0 bases and 2 bases, there was a span of 5 bases. The CDR3 is 13 residues long. Germline CDR1 is SGHRS and CDR2 is YFSETQ. CDR3 bases: TGCGCCAGCAGCTTGGTGGAGAACTATGGCTACACCTTC. Translation gives CASSLVENYGYTF. The entire variable domain, with the rest obtained from reference TRBV5-1 and TRBJ1-2, is as follows: KAGVTQTPRYLIKTRGQQVTLSCSPISGHRSVSWYQQTPGQGLQFLFEYFSETQRNKGNFPGRFSGRQFSNSRSEMNVSTLELGDSALYLCASSLVENYGYTFGSGTRLTVV.

This clone has a single count. The CDR3 loop reads CASTGWGGFDYGYTF. CDR3 bases: TGTGCCTCCACCGGGTGGGGAGGTTTTGACTATGGCTACACCTTC. V gene TRBV7-8 combines with J gene TRBJ1-2; D gene unclear. Per germline, CDR1 SGHVS and CDR2 FQNEAQ. This CDR3 has 15 residues. Deletions cut 11 bases from V and 3 bases from J, with 22 bases between.